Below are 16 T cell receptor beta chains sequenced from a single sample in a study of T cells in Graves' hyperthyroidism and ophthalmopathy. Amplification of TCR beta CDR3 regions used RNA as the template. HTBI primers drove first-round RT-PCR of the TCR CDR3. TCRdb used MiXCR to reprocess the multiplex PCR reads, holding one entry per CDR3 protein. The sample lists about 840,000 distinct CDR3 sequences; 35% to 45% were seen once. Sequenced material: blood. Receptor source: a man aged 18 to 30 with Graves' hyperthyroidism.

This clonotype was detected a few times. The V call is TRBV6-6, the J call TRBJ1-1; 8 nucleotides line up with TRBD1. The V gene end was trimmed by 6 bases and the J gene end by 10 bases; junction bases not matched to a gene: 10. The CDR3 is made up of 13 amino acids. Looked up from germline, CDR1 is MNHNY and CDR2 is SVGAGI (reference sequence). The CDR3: CASSSPLGQVAFF. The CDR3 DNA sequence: TGTGCCAGCAGCTCCCCGCTGGGACAGGTAGCTTTCTTT.

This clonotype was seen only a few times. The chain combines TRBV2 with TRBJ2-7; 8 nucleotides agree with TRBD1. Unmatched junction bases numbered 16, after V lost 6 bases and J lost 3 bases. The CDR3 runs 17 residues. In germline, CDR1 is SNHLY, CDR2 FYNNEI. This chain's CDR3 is CASSLEGQGRINYEQYF. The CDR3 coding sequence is TGTGCCAGCAGCCTAGAAGGACAGGGAAGAATAAACTACGAGCAGTACTTC.

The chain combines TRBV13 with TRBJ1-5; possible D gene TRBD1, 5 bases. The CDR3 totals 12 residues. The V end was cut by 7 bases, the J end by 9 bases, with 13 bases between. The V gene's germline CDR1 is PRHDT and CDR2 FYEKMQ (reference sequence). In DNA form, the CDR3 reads TGTGCCAGCAACGTTGGACAACGGCCCCAGCATTTT. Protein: CASNVGQRPQHF.

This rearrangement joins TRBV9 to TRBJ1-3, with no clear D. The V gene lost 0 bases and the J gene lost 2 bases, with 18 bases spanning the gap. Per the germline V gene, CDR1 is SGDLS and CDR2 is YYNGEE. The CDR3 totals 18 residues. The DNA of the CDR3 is TGTGCCAGCAGCGTAGCCCCGGAGACGGCTCCTCCTGGAAACACCATATATTTT. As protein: CASSVAPETAPPGNTIYF. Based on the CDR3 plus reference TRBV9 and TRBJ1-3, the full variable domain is DSGVTQTPKHLITATGQRVTLRCSPRSGDLSVYWYQQSLDQGLQFLIQYYNGEERAKGNILERFSAQQFPDLHSELNLSSLELGDSALYFCASSVAPETAPPGNTIYFGEGSWLTVV.

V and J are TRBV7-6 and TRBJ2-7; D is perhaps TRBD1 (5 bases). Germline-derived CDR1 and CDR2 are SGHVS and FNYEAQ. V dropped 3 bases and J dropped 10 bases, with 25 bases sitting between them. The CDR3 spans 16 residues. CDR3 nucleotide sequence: TGTGCCAGCAGCTTTAGGGGCGGAATGTTCCAAGAGATCCAGTACTTC. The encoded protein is CASSFRGGMFQEIQYF.

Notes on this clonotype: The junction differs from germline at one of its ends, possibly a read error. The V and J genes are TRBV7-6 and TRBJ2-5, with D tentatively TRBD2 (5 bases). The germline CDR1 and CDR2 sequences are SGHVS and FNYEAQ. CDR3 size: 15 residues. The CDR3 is CASSPGTISQETQYF. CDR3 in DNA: TGTGCTAGCAGCCCGGGAACTATTAGCCAAGAGACCCAGTACTTC.

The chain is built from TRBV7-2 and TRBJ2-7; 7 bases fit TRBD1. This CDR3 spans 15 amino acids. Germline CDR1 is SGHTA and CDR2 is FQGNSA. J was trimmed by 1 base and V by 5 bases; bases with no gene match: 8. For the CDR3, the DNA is TGTGCCAGCAGCCCCAGGGGGACCATGTCCTACGAGCAGTACTTC. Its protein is CASSPRGTMSYEQYF.

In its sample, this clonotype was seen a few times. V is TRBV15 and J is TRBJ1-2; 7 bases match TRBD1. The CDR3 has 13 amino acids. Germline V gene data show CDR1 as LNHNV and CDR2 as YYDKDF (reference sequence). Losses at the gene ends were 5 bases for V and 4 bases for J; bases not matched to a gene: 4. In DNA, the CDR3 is TGTGCCACCAGCGAAGGGGACAGCTATGGCTACACCTTC. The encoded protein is CATSEGDSYGYTF. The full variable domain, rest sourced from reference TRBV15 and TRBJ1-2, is DAMVIQNPRYQVTQFGKPVTLSCSQTLNHNVMYWYQQKSSQAPKLLFHYYDKDFNNEADTPDNFQSRRPNTSFCFLDIRSPGLGDTAMYLCATSEGDSYGYTFGSGTRLTVV.

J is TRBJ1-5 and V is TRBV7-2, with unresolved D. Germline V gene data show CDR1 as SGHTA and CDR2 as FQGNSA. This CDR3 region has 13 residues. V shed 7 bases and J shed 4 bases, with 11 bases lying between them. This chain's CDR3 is CASIDETNQPQHF. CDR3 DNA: TGTGCCAGCATCGACGAGACAAATCAGCCCCAGCATTTT.

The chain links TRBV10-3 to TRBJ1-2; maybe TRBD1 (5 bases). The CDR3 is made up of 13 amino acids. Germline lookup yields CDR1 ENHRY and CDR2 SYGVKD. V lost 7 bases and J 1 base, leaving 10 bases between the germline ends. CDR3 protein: CAIMGPYNYGYTF. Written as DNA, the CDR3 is TGTGCCATCATGGGGCCTTATAACTATGGCTACACCTTC.

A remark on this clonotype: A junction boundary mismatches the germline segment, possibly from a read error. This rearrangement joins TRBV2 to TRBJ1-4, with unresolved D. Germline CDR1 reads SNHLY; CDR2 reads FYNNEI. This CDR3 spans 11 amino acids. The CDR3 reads CASGFNDKLFF. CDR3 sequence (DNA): TGTGCCAGCGGTTTCAATGACAAACTGTTTTTT.

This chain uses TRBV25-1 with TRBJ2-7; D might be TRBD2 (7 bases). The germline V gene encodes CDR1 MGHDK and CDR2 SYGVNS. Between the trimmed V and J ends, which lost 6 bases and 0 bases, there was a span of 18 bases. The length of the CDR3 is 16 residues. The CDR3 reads CASSLVGGASSYEQYF. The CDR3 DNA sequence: TGTGCCAGCAGCTTGGTTGGGGGGGCGAGCTCCTACGAGCAGTACTTC.

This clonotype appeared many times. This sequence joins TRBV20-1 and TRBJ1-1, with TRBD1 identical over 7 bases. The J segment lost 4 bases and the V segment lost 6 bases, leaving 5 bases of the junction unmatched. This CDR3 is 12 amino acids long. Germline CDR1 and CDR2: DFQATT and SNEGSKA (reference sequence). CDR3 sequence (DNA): TGCAGTGCCGAGGGACAGTCCACTGAAGCTTTCTTT. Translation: CSAEGQSTEAFF.

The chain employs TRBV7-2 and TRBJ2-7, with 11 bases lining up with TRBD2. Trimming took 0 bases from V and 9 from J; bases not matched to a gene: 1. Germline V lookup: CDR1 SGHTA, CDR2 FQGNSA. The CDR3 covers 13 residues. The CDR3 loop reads CASSLASGRGQYF. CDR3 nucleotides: TGTGCCAGCAGCTTAGCTAGCGGGAGGGGGCAGTACTTC.

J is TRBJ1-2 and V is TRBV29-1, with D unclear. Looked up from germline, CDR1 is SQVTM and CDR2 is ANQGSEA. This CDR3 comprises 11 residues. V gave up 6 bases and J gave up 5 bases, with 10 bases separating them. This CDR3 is CSVRHDYGYTF. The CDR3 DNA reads TGCAGCGTGCGACACGATTATGGCTACACCTTC.

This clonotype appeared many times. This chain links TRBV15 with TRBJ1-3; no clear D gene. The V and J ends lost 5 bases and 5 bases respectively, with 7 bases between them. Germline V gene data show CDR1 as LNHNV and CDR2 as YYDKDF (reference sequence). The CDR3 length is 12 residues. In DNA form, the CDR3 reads TGTGCCACCAGCTCTCCACGAAACACCATATATTTT. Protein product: CATSSPRNTIYF.